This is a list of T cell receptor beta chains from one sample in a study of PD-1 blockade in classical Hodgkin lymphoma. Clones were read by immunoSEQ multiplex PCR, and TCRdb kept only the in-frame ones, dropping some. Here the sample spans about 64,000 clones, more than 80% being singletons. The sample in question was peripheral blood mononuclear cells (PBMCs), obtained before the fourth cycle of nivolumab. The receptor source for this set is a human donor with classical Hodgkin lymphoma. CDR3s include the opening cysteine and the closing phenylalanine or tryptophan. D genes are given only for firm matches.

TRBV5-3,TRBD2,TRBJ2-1,TGTGCCAGAAGCTTGTCCGGGACTAGCGGGGGGGCCTTTCCCACTTTGAATGAGCAGTTCTTC,CARSLSGTSGGAFPTLNEQFF
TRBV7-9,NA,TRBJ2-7,TGTGCCAGCAGCTTATCGGCTCCTTACGAGCAGTACTTC,CASSLSAPYEQYF
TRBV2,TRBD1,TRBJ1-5,TGTGCCAGCAGTGAACCAGGGGGCGCGTCCAATCAGCCCCAGCATTTT,CASSEPGGASNQPQHF
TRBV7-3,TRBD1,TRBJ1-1,TGTGCCAGCAGCAAGTCGACAGGGTCGGGTGAAGCTTTCTTT,CASSKSTGSGEAFF
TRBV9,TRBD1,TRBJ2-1,TGTGCCAGCAGCCCCCGGGACAGGGCGGAGAATGAGCAGTTCTTC,CASSPRDRAENEQFF
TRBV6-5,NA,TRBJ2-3,TGTGCCAGCAGAGCGCCGGGGGCAGATACGCAGTATTTT,CASRAPGADTQYF
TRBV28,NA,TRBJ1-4,TGTGCCAGCAGTTTTGGGACAGAAAAACTGTTTTTT,CASSFGTEKLFF
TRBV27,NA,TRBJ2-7,TGTGCCAGCAGTTTCGGGGGTAGCTCCTACGAGCAGTACTTC,CASSFGGSSYEQYF
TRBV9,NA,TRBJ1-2,TGTGCCAGCAGCGTAGCTGGAGGAGGTACTTCGGATGGCTACACCTTC,CASSVAGGGTSDGYTF
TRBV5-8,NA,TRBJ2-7,TGTGCCAGCAGCTGGTTTGGGACCGGGGCGGACGAGCAGTACTTC,CASSWFGTGADEQYF
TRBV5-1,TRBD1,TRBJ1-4,TGCGCCAGCAGCTCGGGACAGAACTCTGAAAAACTGTTTTTT,CASSSGQNSEKLFF
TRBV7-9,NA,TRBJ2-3,TGTGCCAGCAGCCACCCTGCCGCAGATACGCAGTATTTT,CASSHPAADTQYF
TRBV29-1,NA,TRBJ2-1,TGCAGCGTTGCGGGGGACCGGTACAATGAGCAGTTCTTC,CSVAGDRYNEQFF
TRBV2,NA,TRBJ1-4,TGTGCCAGCACCCTGGACAGCTCTTACGAAAAACTGTTTTTT,CASTLDSSYEKLFF
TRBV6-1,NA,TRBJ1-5,TGTGCCAGCGCGGGGCTCACCGCCGGTCAGCCCCAGCATTTT,CASAGLTAGQPQHF
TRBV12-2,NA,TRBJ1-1,TGTGCAAGTCGCTTAGGTTTGGGGGGACAGTGCTATATGAACACTGAAGCTTTCTTT,CASRLGLGGQCYMNTEAFF
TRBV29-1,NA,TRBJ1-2,TGCAGCGTGGACGTAGGAGGAGGTTTTGGCTACACCTTC,CSVDVGGGFGYTF
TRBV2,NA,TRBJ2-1,TGTGCCTCCCGGCAGGGCTCTATCTCCTACAATGAGCAGTTCTTC,CASRQGSISYNEQFF
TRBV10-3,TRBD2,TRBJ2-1,TGTGCCATCAGTGATGCGGGGGGGATGAGGGAGCAGTTCTTC,CAISDAGGMREQFF
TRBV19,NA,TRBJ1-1,TGTGCCAGCGGGTGGGGGGGCGCTGAAGCTTTCTTT,CASGWGGAEAFF
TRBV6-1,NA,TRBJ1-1,TGTGCCAGCAGCCCTTCCCCGGACACCACTGAAGCTTTCTTT,CASSPSPDTTEAFF
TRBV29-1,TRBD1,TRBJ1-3,TGCAGCGTTTATGGACAGGGGGCGTTTGGAAACACCATATATTTT,CSVYGQGAFGNTIYF
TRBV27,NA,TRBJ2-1,TGTGCCAGCAGTCCCGATCTCCACAATGAGCAGTTCTTC,CASSPDLHNEQFF
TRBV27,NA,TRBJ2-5,TGTGCCAGCAGTCACATCCACCAAGAGACCCAGTACTTC,CASSHIHQETQYF
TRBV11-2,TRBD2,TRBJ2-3,TGTGCCAGCAGCTTAGGGGACTACTCCACAGATACGCAGTATTTT,CASSLGDYSTDTQYF
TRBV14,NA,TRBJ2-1,TGTGCCAGCAGCCAACTTAGCAATGAGCAGTTCTTC,CASSQLSNEQFF
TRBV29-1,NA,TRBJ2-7,TGCAGCGTTGTCAGGGCCTACGAGCAGTACTTC,CSVVRAYEQYF
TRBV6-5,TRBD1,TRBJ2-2,TGTGCCACAGGTCAGGGGGCGAACACCGGGGAGCTGTTTTTT,CATGQGANTGELFF
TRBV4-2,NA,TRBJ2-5,TGTGCCAGCAGCCAACTTGCTAGAAAAGAGACCCAGTACTTC,CASSQLARKETQYF
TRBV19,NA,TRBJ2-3,TGTGCCAGTAGTAACGGGGACCTTGGCACAGATACGCAGTATTTT,CASSNGDLGTDTQYF
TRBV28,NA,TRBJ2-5,TGTGCCAGCAGTGGCGCAGCAGGGGAGACCCAGTACTTC,CASSGAAGETQYF
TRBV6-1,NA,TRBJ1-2,TGTGCCAGCAGTGAACTGGGGGGCCGGGGGGGAGCCTATGGCTACACCTTC,CASSELGGRGGAYGYTF
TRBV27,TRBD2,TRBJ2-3,TGTGCCAGCAGTACCTACTCTCCGGGACTAGCGGGAGGCCAAAATTTCGATACGCAGTATTTT,CASSTYSPGLAGGQNFDTQYF
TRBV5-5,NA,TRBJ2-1,TGTGCCAGCTTCTCGAGCTCCTACAATGAGCAGTTCTTC,CASFSSSYNEQFF
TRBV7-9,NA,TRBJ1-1,TGTGCCAGCAGCTTAGTCTTCGGGATCGGGAACACTGAAGCTTTCTTT,CASSLVFGIGNTEAFF
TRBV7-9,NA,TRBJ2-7,TGTGCCAGCAGCTTAGGAGCACGAGTAGACTACGAGCAGTACTTC,CASSLGARVDYEQYF
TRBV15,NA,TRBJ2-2,TGTGCCACCAGAAGACCCACCGGGGAGCTGTTTTTT,CATRRPTGELFF